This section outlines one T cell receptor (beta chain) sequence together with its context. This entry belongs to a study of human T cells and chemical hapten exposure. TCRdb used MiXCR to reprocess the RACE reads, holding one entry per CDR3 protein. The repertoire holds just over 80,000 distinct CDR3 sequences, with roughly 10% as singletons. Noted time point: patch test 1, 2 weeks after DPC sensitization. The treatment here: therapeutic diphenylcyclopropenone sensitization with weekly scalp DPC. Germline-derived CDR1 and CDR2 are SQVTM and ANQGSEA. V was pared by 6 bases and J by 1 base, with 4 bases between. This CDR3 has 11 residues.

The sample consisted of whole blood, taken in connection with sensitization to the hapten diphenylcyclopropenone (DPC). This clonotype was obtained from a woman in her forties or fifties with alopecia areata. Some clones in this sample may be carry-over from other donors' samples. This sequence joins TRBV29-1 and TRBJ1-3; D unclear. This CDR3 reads CSVDSGNTIYF. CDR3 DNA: TGCAGCGTGGATTCTGGAAACACCATATATTTT.